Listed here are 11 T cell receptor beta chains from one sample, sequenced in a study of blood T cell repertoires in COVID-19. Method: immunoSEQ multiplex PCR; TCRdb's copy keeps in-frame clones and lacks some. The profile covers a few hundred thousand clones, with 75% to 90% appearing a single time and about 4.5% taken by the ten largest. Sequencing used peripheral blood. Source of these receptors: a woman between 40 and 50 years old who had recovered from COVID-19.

The CDR3 bases are TGCAGTGCTAGTCTAGCGGGGGGGATTCAGGAGACCCAGTACTTC. Translation gives CSASLAGGIQETQYF. The rearrangement links TRBV20-1 to TRBJ2-5, with 12 bases identical to TRBD2. Germline-derived CDR1 and CDR2 are DFQATT and SNEGSKA (reference sequence). V dropped 3 bases and J dropped 5; count of bases not matched to a gene: 7. The CDR3 runs to 15 residues.

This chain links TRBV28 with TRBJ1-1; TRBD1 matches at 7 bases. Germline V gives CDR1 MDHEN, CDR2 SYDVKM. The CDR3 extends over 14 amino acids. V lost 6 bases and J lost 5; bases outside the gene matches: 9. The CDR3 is CASRTGFRGTEAFF. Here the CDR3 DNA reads TGTGCCAGCAGGACAGGGTTCCGCGGGACTGAAGCTTTCTTT. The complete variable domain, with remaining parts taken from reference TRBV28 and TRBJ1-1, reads DVKVTQSSRYLVKRTGEKVFLECVQDMDHENMFWYRQDPGLGLRLIYFSYDVKMKEKGDIPEGYSVSREKKERFSLILESASTNQTSMYLCASRTGFRGTEAFFGQGTRLTVV.

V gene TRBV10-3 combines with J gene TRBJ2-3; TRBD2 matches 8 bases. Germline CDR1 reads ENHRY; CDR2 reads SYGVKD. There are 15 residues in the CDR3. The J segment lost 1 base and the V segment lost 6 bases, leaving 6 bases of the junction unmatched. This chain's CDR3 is CAIRKAGEGTDTQYF. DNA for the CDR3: TGTGCCATCAGAAAAGCGGGAGAAGGCACAGATACGCAGTATTTT.

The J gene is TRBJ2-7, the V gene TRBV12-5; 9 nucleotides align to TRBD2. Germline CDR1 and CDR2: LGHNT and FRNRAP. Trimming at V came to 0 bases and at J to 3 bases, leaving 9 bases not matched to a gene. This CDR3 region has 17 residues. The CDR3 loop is CASGLVPLAGRRYEQYV. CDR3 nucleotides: TGTGCTAGTGGTTTGGTACCTCTAGCGGGACGACGCTACGAGCAGTACGTC.

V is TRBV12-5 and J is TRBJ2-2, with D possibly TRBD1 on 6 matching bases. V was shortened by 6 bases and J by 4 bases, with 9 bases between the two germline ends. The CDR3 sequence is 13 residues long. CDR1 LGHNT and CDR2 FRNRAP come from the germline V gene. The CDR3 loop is CASGQGPTGELFF. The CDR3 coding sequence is TGTGCTAGTGGGCAGGGGCCCACCGGGGAGCTGTTTTTT.

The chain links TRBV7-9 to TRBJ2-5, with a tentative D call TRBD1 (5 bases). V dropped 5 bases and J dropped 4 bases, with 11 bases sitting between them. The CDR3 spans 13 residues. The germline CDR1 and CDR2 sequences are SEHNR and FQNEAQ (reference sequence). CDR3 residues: CASSPGLGETQYF. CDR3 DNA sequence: TGTGCCAGCAGCCCAGGGTTGGGAGAGACCCAGTACTTC.

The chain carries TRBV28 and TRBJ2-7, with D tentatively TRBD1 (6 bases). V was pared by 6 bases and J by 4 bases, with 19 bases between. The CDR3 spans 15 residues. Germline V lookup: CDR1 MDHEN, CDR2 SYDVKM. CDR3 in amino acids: CASSIYGPGDYEQYF. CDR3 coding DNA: TGTGCCAGCAGCATTTACGGTCCAGGGGATTACGAGCAGTACTTC.

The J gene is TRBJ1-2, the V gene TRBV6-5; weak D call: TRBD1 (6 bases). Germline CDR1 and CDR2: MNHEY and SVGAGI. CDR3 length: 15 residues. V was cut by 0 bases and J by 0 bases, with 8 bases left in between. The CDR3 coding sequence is TGTGCCAGCAGTTACTCGGGACACTCTAACTATGGCTACACCTTC. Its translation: CASSYSGHSNYGYTF.

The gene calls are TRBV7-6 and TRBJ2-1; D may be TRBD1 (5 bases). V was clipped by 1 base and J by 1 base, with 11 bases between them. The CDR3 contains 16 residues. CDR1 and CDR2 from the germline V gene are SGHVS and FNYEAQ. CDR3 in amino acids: CASSLGVTASYNEQFF. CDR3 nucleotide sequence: TGTGCCAGCAGCTTAGGGGTGACAGCATCCTACAATGAGCAGTTCTTC.

The CDR3 protein is CAWSETVDYGYTF. CDR3 DNA sequence: TGTGCCTGGTCGGAGACAGTAGACTATGGCTACACCTTC. The V gene is TRBV30, the J gene TRBJ1-2, with TRBD1 as a possible D gene (5 bases). Germline assignment: CDR1 GTSNPN and CDR2 SVGIG (reference sequence). Trimming took 5 bases from V and 3 from J, leaving 13 bases between them. The CDR3 has 13 residues.

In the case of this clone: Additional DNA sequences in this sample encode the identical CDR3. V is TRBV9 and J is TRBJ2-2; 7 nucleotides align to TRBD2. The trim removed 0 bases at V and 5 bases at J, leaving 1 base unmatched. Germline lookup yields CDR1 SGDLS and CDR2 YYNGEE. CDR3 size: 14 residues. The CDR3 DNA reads TGTGCCAGCAGCGTAGCGGGGGGAACCGGGGAGCTGTTTTTT. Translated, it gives CASSVAGGTGELFF.